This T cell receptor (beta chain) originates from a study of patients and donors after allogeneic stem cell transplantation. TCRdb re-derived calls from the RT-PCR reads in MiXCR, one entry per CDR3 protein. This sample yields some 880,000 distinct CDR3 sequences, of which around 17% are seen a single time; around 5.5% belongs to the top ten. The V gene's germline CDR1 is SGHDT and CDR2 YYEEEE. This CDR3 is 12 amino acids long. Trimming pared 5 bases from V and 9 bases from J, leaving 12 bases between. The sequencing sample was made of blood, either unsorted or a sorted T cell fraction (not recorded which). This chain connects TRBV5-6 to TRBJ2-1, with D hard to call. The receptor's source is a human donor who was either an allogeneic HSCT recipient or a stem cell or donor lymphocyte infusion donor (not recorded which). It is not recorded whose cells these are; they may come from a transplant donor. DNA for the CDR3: TGTGCCAGCAGGCAGAAGGGAAGTGAGCAGTTCTTC. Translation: CASRQKGSEQFF.